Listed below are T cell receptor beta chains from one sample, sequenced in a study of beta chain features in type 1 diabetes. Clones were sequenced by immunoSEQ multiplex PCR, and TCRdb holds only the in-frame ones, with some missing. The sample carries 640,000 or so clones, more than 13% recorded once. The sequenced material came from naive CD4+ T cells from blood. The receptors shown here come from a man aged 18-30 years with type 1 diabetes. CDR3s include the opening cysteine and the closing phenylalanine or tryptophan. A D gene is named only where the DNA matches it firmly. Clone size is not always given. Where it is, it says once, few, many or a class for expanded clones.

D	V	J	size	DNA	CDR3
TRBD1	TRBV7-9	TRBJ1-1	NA	TGTGCCAGCAGCATCAACAGGGGGACTGAAGCTTTCTTT	CASSINRGTEAFF
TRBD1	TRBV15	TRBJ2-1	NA	TGTGCCACCAGCCAGCCGGGACAGGGGAATTTTGAGCAGTTCTTC	CATSQPGQGNFEQFF
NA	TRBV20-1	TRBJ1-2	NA	TGCAGTGGACGGGCTAACTATGGCTACACCTTC	CSGRANYGYTF
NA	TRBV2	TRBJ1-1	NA	TGTGCCAGCCCTTCCCTTGGGACTGAAGCTTTCTTT	CASPSLGTEAFF
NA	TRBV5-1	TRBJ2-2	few	TGCGCCAGCAGCTTTAGGGCTAGTTGGAGTACCGGGGAGCTGTTTTTT	CASSFRASWSTGELFF
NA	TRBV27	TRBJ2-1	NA	TGTGCCAGCAGTTCAATGTTTGGGGGCGAGCAGTTCTTC	CASSSMFGGEQFF
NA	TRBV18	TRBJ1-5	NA	TGTGCCAGCTCACCCCCCGGGAATCAGCCCCAGCATTTT	CASSPPGNQPQHF
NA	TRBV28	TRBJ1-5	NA	TGTGCCACCACAGGGAATCGCAATCAGCCCCAGCATTTT	CATTGNRNQPQHF
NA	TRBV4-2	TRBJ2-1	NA	TGTGCCAGCAGCCAAGACAGGCACAATGAGCAGTTCTTC	CASSQDRHNEQFF
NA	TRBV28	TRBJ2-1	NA	TGTGCCAGCAGTTTATCGAGGAATGAGCAGTTCTTC	CASSLSRNEQFF
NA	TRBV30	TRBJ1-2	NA	TGTGCCTGGAGCCCGGATAGCTATGGCTACACCTTC	CAWSPDSYGYTF
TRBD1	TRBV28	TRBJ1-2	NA	TGTGCCAGCAGACGACAGGGCGACTATGGCTACACCTTC	CASRRQGDYGYTF
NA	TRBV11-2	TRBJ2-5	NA	TGTGCCAGCAGCGGGACGAGGGGCGGACAAAAGACCCAGTACTTC	CASSGTRGGQKTQYF
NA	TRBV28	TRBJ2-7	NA	TGTGCCAGCAGTTCGGGCGAGCAGTACTTC	CASSSGEQYF
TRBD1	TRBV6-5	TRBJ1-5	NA	TGTGCCAGCAGTGACAGGGAGGTCAATCAGCCCCAGCATTTT	CASSDREVNQPQHF
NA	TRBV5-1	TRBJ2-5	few	TGCGCCAGCAGCGCCTGGGACTTCCAAGAGACCCAGTACTTC	CASSAWDFQETQYF
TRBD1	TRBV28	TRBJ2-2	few	TGTGCCAGCAGGGGGACAGCGAACACCGGGGAGCTGTTTTTT	CASRGTANTGELFF
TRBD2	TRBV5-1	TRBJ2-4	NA	TGCGCCAGCAGCCCAAGGACTAGCGGGGGCGGCATTCAGTACTTC	CASSPRTSGGGIQYF
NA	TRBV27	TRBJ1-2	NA	TGTGCCAGCAGTCACTCTTTTGCCCCTAACTATGGCTACACCTTC	CASSHSFAPNYGYTF
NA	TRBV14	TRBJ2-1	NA	TGTGCCAGCAGCCAAGAGGCCATCTACAATGAGCAGTTCTTC	CASSQEAIYNEQFF
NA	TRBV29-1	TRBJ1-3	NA	TGCAGCGTTGACCTGTCAGGGTACGGAAACACCATATATTTT	CSVDLSGYGNTIYF
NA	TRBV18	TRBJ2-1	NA	TGTGCCAGCTCACCTAATACCTTAAGGGGCTCCTACAATGAGCAGTTCTTC	CASSPNTLRGSYNEQFF
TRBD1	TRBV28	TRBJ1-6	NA	TGTGCCAGCAGCCCGGACAGGGGAAATTCACCCCTCCACTTT	CASSPDRGNSPLHF